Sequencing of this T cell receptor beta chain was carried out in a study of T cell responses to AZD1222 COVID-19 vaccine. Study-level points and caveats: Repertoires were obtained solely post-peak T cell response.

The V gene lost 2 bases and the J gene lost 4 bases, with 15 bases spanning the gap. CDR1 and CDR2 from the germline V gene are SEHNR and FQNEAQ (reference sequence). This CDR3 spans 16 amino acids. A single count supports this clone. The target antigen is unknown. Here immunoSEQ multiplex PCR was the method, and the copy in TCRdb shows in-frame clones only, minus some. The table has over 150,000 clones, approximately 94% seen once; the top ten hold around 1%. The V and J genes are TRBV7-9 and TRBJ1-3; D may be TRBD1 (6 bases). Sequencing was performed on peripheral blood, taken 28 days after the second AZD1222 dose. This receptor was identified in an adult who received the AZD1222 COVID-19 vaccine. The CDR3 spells CASSLTGLNSGNTIYF. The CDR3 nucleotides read TGTGCCAGCAGCTTAACAGGGCTCAATTCCGGAAACACCATATATTTT.